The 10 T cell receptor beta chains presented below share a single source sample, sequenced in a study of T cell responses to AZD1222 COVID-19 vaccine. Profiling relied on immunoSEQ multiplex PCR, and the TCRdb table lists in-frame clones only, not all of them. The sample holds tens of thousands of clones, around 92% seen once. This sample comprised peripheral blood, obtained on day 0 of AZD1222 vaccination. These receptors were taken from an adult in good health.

The CDR3 region is CASSERLAGESGELFF. CDR3 DNA: TGTGCCAGCAGTGAAAGGCTAGCGGGAGAGTCCGGGGAGCTGTTTTTT. This chain uses TRBV6-4 with TRBJ2-2, with 10 bases that match TRBD2. The length of the CDR3 is 16 residues. Germline CDR1 MRHNA, CDR2 SNTAGT. The ends lost 3 bases at V and 6 bases at J; junction bases unmatched: 7.

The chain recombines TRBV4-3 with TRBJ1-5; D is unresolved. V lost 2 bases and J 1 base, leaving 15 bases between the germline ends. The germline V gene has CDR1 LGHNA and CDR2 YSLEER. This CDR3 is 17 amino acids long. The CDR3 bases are TGCGCCAGCAGCCAAATAGGACTCTGGACGAGCAATCAGCCCCAGCATTTT. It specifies CASSQIGLWTSNQPQHF.

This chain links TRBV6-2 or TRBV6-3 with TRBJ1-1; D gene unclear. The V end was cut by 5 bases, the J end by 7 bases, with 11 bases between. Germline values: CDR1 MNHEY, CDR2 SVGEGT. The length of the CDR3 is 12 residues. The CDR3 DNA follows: TGTGCCAGCAGTCCCACCACAAATGAAGCTTTCTTT. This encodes CASSPTTNEAFF.

The CDR3 nucleotides are TGCAGCGCTCAGGGGGCAATAAGAGACACGCAGTATTTT. This translates into CSAQGAIRDTQYF. The chain employs TRBV29-1 and TRBJ2-3; 8 positions match TRBD1. Trimming removed 7 bases from V and 9 bases from J; junction bases left unmatched: 12. The CDR3 extends over 13 amino acids. Germline CDR1 SQVTM, CDR2 ANQGSEA.

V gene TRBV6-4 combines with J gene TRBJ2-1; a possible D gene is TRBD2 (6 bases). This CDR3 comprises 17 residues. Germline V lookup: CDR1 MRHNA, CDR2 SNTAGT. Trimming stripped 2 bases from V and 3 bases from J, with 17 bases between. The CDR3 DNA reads TGTGCCAGCAGTGACACCCTGCGGGTAGCGGTCTACAATGAGCAGTTCTTC. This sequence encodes CASSDTLRVAVYNEQFF.

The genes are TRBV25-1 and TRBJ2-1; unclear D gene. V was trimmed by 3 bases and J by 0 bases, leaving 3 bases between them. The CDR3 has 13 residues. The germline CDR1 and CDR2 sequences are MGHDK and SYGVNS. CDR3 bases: TGTGCCAGCAGTGACCTCTCCTACAATGAGCAGTTCTTC. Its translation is CASSDLSYNEQFF.

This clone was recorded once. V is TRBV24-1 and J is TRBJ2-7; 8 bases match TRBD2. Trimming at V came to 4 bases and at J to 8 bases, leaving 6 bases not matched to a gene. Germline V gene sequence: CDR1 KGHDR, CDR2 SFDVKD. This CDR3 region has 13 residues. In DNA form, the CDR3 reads TGTGCCACCAGTGACCAGCGGGAGTCGAAGCAGTACTTC. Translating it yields CATSDQRESKQYF.

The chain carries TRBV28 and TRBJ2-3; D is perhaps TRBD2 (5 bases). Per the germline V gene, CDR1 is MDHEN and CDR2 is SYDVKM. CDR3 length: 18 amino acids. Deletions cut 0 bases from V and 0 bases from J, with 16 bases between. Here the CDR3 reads CASSLWPTRAASTDTQYF. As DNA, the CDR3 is TGTGCCAGCAGTTTATGGCCCACGCGAGCGGCTAGCACAGATACGCAGTATTTT. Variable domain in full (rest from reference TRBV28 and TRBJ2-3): DVKVTQSSRYLVKRTGEKVFLECVQDMDHENMFWYRQDPGLGLRLIYFSYDVKMKEKGDIPEGYSVSREKKERFSLILESASTNQTSMYLCASSLWPTRAASTDTQYFGPGTRLTVL.

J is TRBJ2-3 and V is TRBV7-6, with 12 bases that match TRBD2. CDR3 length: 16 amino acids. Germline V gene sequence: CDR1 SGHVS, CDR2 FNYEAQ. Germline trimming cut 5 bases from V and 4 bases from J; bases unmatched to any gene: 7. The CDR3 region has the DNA TGTGCCAGCAGCCCGGTGACTAGCGGGAGATCAGATACGCAGTATTTT. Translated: CASSPVTSGRSDTQYF.

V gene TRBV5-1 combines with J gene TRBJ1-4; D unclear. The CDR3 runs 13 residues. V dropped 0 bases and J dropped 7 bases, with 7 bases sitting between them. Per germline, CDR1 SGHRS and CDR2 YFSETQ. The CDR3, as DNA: TGCGCCAGCAGCTTGGCCGGGGTTGAAAAACTGTTTTTT. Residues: CASSLAGVEKLFF. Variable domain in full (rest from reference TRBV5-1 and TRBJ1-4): KAGVTQTPRYLIKTRGQQVTLSCSPISGHRSVSWYQQTPGQGLQFLFEYFSETQRNKGNFPGRFSGRQFSNSRSEMNVSTLELGDSALYLCASSLAGVEKLFFGSGTQLSVL.